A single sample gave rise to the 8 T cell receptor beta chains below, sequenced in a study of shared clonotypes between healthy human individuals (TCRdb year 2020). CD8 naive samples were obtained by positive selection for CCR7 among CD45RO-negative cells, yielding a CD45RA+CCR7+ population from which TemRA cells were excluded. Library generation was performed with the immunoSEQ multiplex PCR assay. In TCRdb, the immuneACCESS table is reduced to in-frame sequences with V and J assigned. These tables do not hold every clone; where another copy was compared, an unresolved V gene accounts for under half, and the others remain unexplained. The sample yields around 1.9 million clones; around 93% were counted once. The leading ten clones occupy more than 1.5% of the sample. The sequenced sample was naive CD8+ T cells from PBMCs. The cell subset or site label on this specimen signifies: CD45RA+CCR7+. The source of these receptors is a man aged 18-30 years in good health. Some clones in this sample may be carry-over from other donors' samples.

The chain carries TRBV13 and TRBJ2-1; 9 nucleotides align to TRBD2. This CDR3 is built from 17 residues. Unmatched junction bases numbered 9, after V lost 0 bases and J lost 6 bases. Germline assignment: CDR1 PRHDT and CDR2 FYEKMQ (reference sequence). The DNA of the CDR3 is TGTGCCAGCAGCTTAGGCGTGGGGCGGGAGGGCCTCAATGAGCAGTTCTTC. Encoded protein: CASSLGVGREGLNEQFF.

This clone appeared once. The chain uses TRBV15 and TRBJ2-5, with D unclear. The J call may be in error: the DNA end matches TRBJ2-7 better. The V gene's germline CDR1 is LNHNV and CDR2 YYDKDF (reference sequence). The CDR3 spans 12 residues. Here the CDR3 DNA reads TGTGCCACCAGCAGAGATTCCTACGAGCAGTACTTC. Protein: CATSRDSYEQYF.

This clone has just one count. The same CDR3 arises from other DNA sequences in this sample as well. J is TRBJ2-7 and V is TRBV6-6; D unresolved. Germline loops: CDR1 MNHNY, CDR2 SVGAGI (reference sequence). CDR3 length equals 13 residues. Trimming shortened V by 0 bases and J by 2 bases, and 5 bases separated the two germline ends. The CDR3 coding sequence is TGTGCCAGCAGTTACTCGAGTGCCTACGAGCAGTACTTC. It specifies CASSYSSAYEQYF.

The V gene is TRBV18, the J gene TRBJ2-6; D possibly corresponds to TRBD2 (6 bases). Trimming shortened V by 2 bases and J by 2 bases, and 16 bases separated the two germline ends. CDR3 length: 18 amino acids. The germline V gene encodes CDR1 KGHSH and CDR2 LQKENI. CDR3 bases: TGTGCCAGCTCACCATGGGCCCGCGGGGACGCTGGGGCCAACGTCCTGACTTTC. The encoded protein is CASSPWARGDAGANVLTF.

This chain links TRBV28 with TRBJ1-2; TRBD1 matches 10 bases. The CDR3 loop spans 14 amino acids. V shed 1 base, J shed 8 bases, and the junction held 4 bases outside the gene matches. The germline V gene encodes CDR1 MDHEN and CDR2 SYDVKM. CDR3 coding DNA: TGTGCCAGCAGTTTATACGGACAGGGGGAGGGCTACACCTTC. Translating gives CASSLYGQGEGYTF.

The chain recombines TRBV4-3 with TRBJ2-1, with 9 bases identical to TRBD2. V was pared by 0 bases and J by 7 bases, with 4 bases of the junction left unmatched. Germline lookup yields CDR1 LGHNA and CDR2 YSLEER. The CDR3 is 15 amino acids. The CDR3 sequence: CASSQDGTSHNEQFF. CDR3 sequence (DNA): TGCGCCAGCAGCCAAGACGGGACTAGCCATAATGAGCAGTTCTTC.

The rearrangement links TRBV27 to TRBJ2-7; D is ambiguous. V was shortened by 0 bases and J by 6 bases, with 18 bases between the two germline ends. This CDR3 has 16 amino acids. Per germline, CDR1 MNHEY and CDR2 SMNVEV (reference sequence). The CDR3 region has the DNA TGTGCCAGCAGTTTATCGGCTCCGAGGATGCTGGTCGAGCAGTACTTC. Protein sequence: CASSLSAPRMLVEQYF.

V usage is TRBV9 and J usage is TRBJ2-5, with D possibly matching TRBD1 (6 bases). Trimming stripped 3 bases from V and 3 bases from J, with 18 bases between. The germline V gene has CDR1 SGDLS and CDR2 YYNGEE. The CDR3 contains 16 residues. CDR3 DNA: TGTGCCAGCAGCGCCTCCTACTACAGGGTTGAAGAGACCCAGTACTTC. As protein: CASSASYYRVEETQYF.